A selection of T cell receptor beta chains follows, all from one sample in a study of cytomegalovirus exposure and HLA in healthy donors. Assay: immunoSEQ multiplex PCR; the TCRdb copy retains only in-frame clones and omits some. The data hold some 190,000 clones, with roughly 90% observed a single time. The sample was PBMCs. The source is a woman aged 25 to 39 in good health and CMV-seronegative. The CDR3 runs from the conserved cysteine through the conserved F or W. The D gene is left open where the match is weak. Where a row states a size, it is once, few, many or the class of an expanded clone; other rows omit it.

size: -; V: TRBV5-1; J: TRBJ2-3; D: TRBD2; DNA: TGCGCCAGCAGCTTGTTCCTAGGCGGGGGGACAGATACGCAGTATTTT; CDR3: CASSLFLGGGTDTQYF
size: few; V: TRBV2; J: TRBJ1-2; D: -; DNA: TGTGCCAGCATCGGCGGGGGACTGAACTATGGCTACACCTTC; CDR3: CASIGGGLNYGYTF
size: -; V: TRBV7-3; J: TRBJ1-3; D: TRBD1; DNA: TGTGCCAGCAGCACCGGACAGGGAGGAAACACCATATATTTT; CDR3: CASSTGQGGNTIYF
size: -; V: TRBV11-2; J: TRBJ2-7; D: TRBD2; DNA: TGTGCCAGCAGACCGTACGGGCGGGGGGTATCCTACGAGCAGTACTTC; CDR3: CASRPYGRGVSYEQYF
size: -; V: TRBV7-2; J: TRBJ2-1; D: TRBD2; DNA: TGTGCCAGCAGCCCATGGACTAGCGGGAGAGGGGAGCAGTTCTTC; CDR3: CASSPWTSGRGEQFF
size: -; V: TRBV30; J: TRBJ1-1; D: -; DNA: TGTGCCTGGAGTGTAGCCGGGATGAACACTGAAGCTTTCTTT; CDR3: CAWSVAGMNTEAFF
size: few; V: TRBV19; J: TRBJ2-7; D: -; DNA: TGTGCCAGTAGTATAGGTACCGAGAGAGCCTACGAGCAGTACTTC; CDR3: CASSIGTERAYEQYF
size: -; V: TRBV5-1; J: TRBJ2-2; D: TRBD1; DNA: TGCGCCAGCAGCCCCGACAGGGTGGACGGGGAGCTGTTTTTT; CDR3: CASSPDRVDGELFF
size: -; V: TRBV29-1; J: TRBJ2-5; D: -; DNA: TGCAGCGTTTCGGTGAGGGGAGGAGGAGAGACCCAGTACTTC; CDR3: CSVSVRGGGETQYF
size: few; V: TRBV5-1; J: TRBJ2-4; D: -; DNA: TGCGCCAGCAGCTTGGACGTACTAGGAACCAAAAACATTCAGTACTTC; CDR3: CASSLDVLGTKNIQYF
size: -; V: TRBV2; J: TRBJ2-3; D: -; DNA: TGTGCCAGCAGCGAATTTATAGGGGGCACAGATACGCAGTATTTT; CDR3: CASSEFIGGTDTQYF
size: -; V: TRBV28; J: TRBJ1-1; D: -; DNA: TGTGCCAGCAGACGGGACAAAGAGGCTTTCTTT; CDR3: CASRRDKEAFF
size: -; V: TRBV6-6; J: TRBJ2-7; D: TRBD1; DNA: TGTGCCAGCAGTCTCCCCCCAGGGGGAAGTCGGTACGAGCAGTACTTC; CDR3: CASSLPPGGSRYEQYF
size: -; V: TRBV5-1; J: TRBJ2-2; D: -; DNA: TGCGCCAGCAGCTTGGTCCCGGCAGGGCATACTGTTACCGGGGAGCTGTTTTTT; CDR3: CASSLVPAGHTVTGELFF
size: -; V: TRBV7-9; J: TRBJ1-2; D: TRBD1; DNA: TGTGCCAGCAGCTTAATAGGACAGGGGGATGGCTACACCTTC; CDR3: CASSLIGQGDGYTF
size: -; V: TRBV6-6; J: TRBJ2-5; D: TRBD2; DNA: TGTGCCAGCAGTTACTGGGGTCTAGCGGAAGAGACCCAGTACTTC; CDR3: CASSYWGLAEETQYF
size: -; V: TRBV10-1; J: TRBJ1-1; D: -; DNA: TGCGCCAGCAGGGCCAGGGCGAACACTGAAGCTTTCTTT; CDR3: CASRARANTEAFF
size: once; V: TRBV28; J: TRBJ2-7; D: -; DNA: TGTGCCAGCAGTTTGTCCTTGGCCAATACCTACGAGCAGTACTTC; CDR3: CASSLSLANTYEQYF
size: -; V: TRBV10-3; J: TRBJ2-7; D: -; DNA: TGTGCCATCACCTCTGGGGGACACCCCTACGAGCAGTACTTC; CDR3: CAITSGGHPYEQYF
size: -; V: TRBV18; J: TRBJ1-1; D: TRBD1; DNA: TGTGCCAGCTCACCACGGACAGGGGGCCAGAGCATGAACACTGAAGCTTTCTTT; CDR3: CASSPRTGGQSMNTEAFF
size: -; V: TRBV6-1; J: TRBJ1-5; D: -; DNA: TGTGCCAGCAGTGACCACAGGGACCTCTGGGGGCAGCCCCAGCATTTT; CDR3: CASSDHRDLWGQPQHF
size: few; V: TRBV27; J: TRBJ2-7; D: TRBD1; DNA: TGTGCCAGCAGGTGGACAGGGGGTCCTTCCGAGCAGTACTTC; CDR3: CASRWTGGPSEQYF
size: -; V: TRBV7-7; J: TRBJ2-7; D: TRBD1; DNA: TGTGCTAGCAGCGCGGGACAGGGGGCCCCCTACGAGCAGTACTTC; CDR3: CASSAGQGAPYEQYF
size: once; V: TRBV2; J: TRBJ2-7; D: TRBD1; DNA: TGTGCCAGCAAGGGGACAGGGGGCGACGAGCAGTACTTC; CDR3: CASKGTGGDEQYF
size: -; V: TRBV20-1; J: TRBJ1-1; D: -; DNA: TGCAGTGCTAGAACGGGGACTGAAGCTTTCTTT; CDR3: CSARTGTEAFF
size: -; V: TRBV5-6; J: TRBJ2-7; D: -; DNA: TGTGCCAGCAGCTTGGAGTCTAGGGGGGGGTGGGAGCAGTACTTC; CDR3: CASSLESRGGWEQYF
size: -; V: TRBV7-2; J: TRBJ1-3; D: -; DNA: TGTGCCAGCAGCTTAGTGGCAGGAAGGCTGAACACCATATATTTT; CDR3: CASSLVAGRLNTIYF
size: -; V: TRBV19; J: TRBJ1-1; D: -; DNA: TGTGCCAGTAGTTGGGCCGAAAACACTGAAGCTTTCTTT; CDR3: CASSWAENTEAFF
size: few; V: TRBV2; J: TRBJ1-1; D: -; DNA: TGTGCCAGCAGAAGGGACACCCGGAACACTGAAGCTTTCTTT; CDR3: CASRRDTRNTEAFF
size: -; V: TRBV30; J: TRBJ1-1; D: -; DNA: TGTGCCTGGAGGACAGAGGCGAACACTGAAGCTTTCTTT; CDR3: CAWRTEANTEAFF
size: -; V: TRBV11-2; J: TRBJ2-2; D: TRBD2; DNA: TGTGCCAGCAGTTTAGCACTAGCGGGAAGTACCGGGGAGCTGTTTTTT; CDR3: CASSLALAGSTGELFF
size: -; V: TRBV6-6; J: TRBJ2-2; D: TRBD1; DNA: TGTGCCAGCAGTACGGACAGGGGGCCGTACACCGGGGAGCTGTTTTTT; CDR3: CASSTDRGPYTGELFF
size: -; V: TRBV6-6; J: TRBJ2-2; D: -; DNA: TGTGCCAGCAGCCTGGACAGCTTGGTCACCGGGGAGCTGTTTTTT; CDR3: CASSLDSLVTGELFF
size: -; V: TRBV7-3; J: TRBJ2-5; D: -; DNA: TGTGCCAGCAGCTTAACGGGGGGAAGGGGCTCAGAGACCCAGTACTTC; CDR3: CASSLTGGRGSETQYF
size: -; V: TRBV5-4; J: TRBJ2-5; D: -; DNA: TGTGCCAGCAGCTTCGGGGAGACCCAGTACTTC; CDR3: CASSFGETQYF
size: -; V: TRBV2; J: TRBJ1-1; D: -; DNA: TGTGCCAGCACTCCCGAGAGTACCAGGGAAGCTTTCTTT; CDR3: CASTPESTREAFF
size: -; V: TRBV28; J: TRBJ2-7; D: -; DNA: TGTGCCAGCAGGCCTGGCTGGTCCTACGAGCAGTACTTC; CDR3: CASRPGWSYEQYF
size: -; V: TRBV7-6; J: TRBJ2-5; D: TRBD1; DNA: TGTGCCAGCAGCTTCGGGACAGGGGAGGAGACCCAGTACTTC; CDR3: CASSFGTGEETQYF
size: -; V: TRBV28; J: TRBJ1-5; D: -; DNA: TGTGCCAGCACAATCAGCCCGGCCAGGTCCCAGCCCCAGCATTTT; CDR3: CASTISPARSQPQHF
size: -; V: TRBV13; J: TRBJ2-3; D: TRBD2; DNA: TGTGCCAGCAGCCCACTAGCGGAGATCACAGATACGCAGTATTTT; CDR3: CASSPLAEITDTQYF
size: -; V: TRBV6-1; J: TRBJ2-7; D: -; DNA: TGTGCCAGCAGTGAAGGGAGATTAAGGGGAGGAAGAAACGAGCAGTACTTC; CDR3: CASSEGRLRGGRNEQYF
size: -; V: TRBV7-9; J: TRBJ1-1; D: -; DNA: TGTGCCAGCAGCTTGCTCGGGGGTGGGGGGTTGAACACTGAAGCTTTCTTT; CDR3: CASSLLGGGGLNTEAFF
size: -; V: TRBV18; J: TRBJ1-1; D: TRBD1; DNA: TGTGCCAGCTCGGTGACAGGGGAAAACACTGAAGCTTTCTTT; CDR3: CASSVTGENTEAFF
size: -; V: TRBV5-6; J: TRBJ2-2; D: TRBD2; DNA: TGTGCCAGCAGCCTGAGCGGGGGGGCCGGGACCGGGGAGCTGTTTTTT; CDR3: CASSLSGGAGTGELFF
size: -; V: TRBV7-9; J: TRBJ1-1; D: -; DNA: TGTTCCAGCAGCTTCCTCCGCCGGGGAGGGAGAACTGAAGCTTTCTTT; CDR3: CSSSFLRRGGRTEAFF